Listed below are T cell receptor beta chains from one sample, sequenced in a study of T cells in Graves' hyperthyroidism and ophthalmopathy. One entry per CDR3 protein results from TCRdb running MiXCR on the multiplex PCR reads. This sample has about 700,000 distinct CDR3 sequences, with approximately 14% found just once. The specimen sequenced was blood. Receptors originate from a woman aged 18-29 years with Graves' hyperthyroidism. The CDR3 runs from the conserved cysteine through the conserved F or W. The D gene is left open where the match is weak. Clone size is not always given. Where it is, it says once, few, many or a class for expanded clones.

v_call	clone_size	j_call	d_call	cdr3_aa	cdr3_nt
TRBV6-6	-	TRBJ2-7	-	CASSYSTLGGSYKQYF	TGTGCCAGCAGTTACTCAACCTTAGGTGGCTCCTACAAGCAGTACTTC
TRBV29-1	few	TRBJ2-5	-	CSVTDWGETQYF	TGCAGCGTAACGGACTGGGGGGAGACCCAGTACTTC
TRBV28	few	TRBJ1-3	TRBD1	CASSFTRDRGIYGNTIYF	TGTGCCAGCAGCTTTACCCGGGACAGGGGGATTTATGGAAACACCATATATTTT
TRBV25-1	-	TRBJ2-5	TRBD2	CASSEYLSGRQETQYF	TGTGCCAGCAGTGAATACCTCAGCGGGAGGCAAGAGACCCAGTACTTC
TRBV20-1	many	TRBJ2-3	-	CSARGQGRTDTQYF	TGCAGTGCTAGAGGGCAGGGTCGCACAGATACGCAGTATTTT
TRBV6-6	many	TRBJ1-3	-	CASSYRGQSGNTIYF	TGTGCCAGCAGTTACCGGGGGCAGTCAGGAAACACCATATATTTT
TRBV5-1	many	TRBJ2-7	-	CASSLTGPYEQYF	TGTGCCAGCAGCTTAACCGGGCCCTACGAGCAGTACTTC
TRBV20-1	many	TRBJ2-3	TRBD2	CSARGGLADIDTQYF	TGCAGTGCTAGAGGGGGACTAGCGGACATCGATACGCAGTATTTT
TRBV13	many	TRBJ1-1	-	CASSLGQLVEAFF	TGTGCCAGCAGCTTAGGACAGCTTGTTGAAGCTTTCTTT
TRBV7-2	-	TRBJ2-1	TRBD2	CASTPRTSGILSYNEQFF	TGTGCCAGCACCCCAAGGACTAGCGGGATCCTTTCCTACAATGAGCAGTTCTTC
TRBV7-9	-	TRBJ1-4	-	CASSQTRRGGKLFF	TGTGCCAGCAGCCAAACTCGCCGGGGTGGAAAACTGTTTTTT
TRBV9	-	TRBJ2-2	-	CASSVENTGELFF	TGTGCCAGCAGCGTAGAGAACACCGGGGAGCTGTTTTTT
TRBV2	many	TRBJ1-1	-	CASSVGQNTEAFF	TGTGCCAGCAGTGTAGGACAGAACACTGAAGCTTTCTTT
TRBV30	many	TRBJ1-2	TRBD1	CAWNRDRRSDGYTF	TGTGCCTGGAATAGGGACAGGCGGAGCGATGGCTACACCTTC
TRBV15	-	TRBJ2-5	-	CATSRVGQGETQYF	TGTGCCACCAGCAGAGTGGGGCAGGGGGAGACCCAGTACTTC
TRBV2	many	TRBJ2-3	-	CASSPGLATDTQYF	TGTGCCAGCTCACCGGGACTGGCCACAGATACGCAGTATTTT
TRBV18	few	TRBJ1-1	-	CASSLRQYTEAFF	TGTGCCAGCTCACTTAGACAGTACACTGAAGCTTTCTTT
TRBV6-1	-	TRBJ2-1	-	CASSEGPGSYNEQFF	TGTGCCAGCAGTGAAGGACCAGGCTCCTACAATGAGCAGTTCTTC
TRBV28	many	TRBJ1-6	-	CASSSTGTRTNSPLHF	TGTGCCAGCAGTTCGACCGGGACAAGAACTAATTCACCCCTCCACTTT
TRBV6-5	many	TRBJ2-7	TRBD2	CASSYREALYEQYF	TGTGCCAGCAGTTACCGGGAGGCCCTCTACGAGCAGTACTTC
TRBV5-6	few	TRBJ2-1	-	CASSDESTGIAYNEQFF	TGTGCCAGCAGCGACGAGTCAACAGGGATCGCCTACAATGAGCAGTTCTTC
TRBV6-1	many	TRBJ2-3	-	CASSSPTDTQYF	TGTGCCAGCAGTTCCCCGACAGATACGCAGTATTTT
TRBV18	-	TRBJ2-5	TRBD2	CASSRPRGRALKTQYF	TGTGCCAGCTCACGGCCTCGGGGGAGGGCCTTGAAGACCCAGTACTTC
TRBV11-1	-	TRBJ2-1	-	CASSSPLNNEQFF	TGTGCCAGCAGCTCCCCTTTGAACAATGAGCAGTTCTTC
TRBV20-1	few	TRBJ2-5	TRBD2	CSAIGSGPRREETQYF	TGCAGTGCTATAGGTAGCGGGCCCCGGCGGGAAGAGACCCAGTACTTC
TRBV3-1	many	TRBJ2-7	-	CASSQGSPYEQYF	TGTGCCAGCAGCCAGGGCAGCCCCTACGAGCAGTACTTC
TRBV20-1	-	TRBJ1-1	TRBD1	CSARRRGREAFF	TGCAGTGCTAGGCGGAGGGGGCGGGAAGCTTTCTTT
TRBV9	-	TRBJ1-2	TRBD1	CASSVGGTGPYGYTF	TGTGCCAGCAGCGTAGGAGGGACAGGTCCCTATGGCTACACCTTC
TRBV28	many	TRBJ2-7	-	CASSSRIKGGNYEQYF	TGTGCCAGCAGTTCCCGAATAAAGGGTGGCAACTACGAGCAGTACTTC
TRBV4-2	many	TRBJ2-7	-	CASSQDEGARVYEQYF	TGTGCCAGCAGCCAAGATGAGGGAGCCCGCGTCTACGAGCAGTACTTC
TRBV29-1	many	TRBJ2-7	-	CSAEDSSYEQYF	TGCAGCGCCGAGGACAGCTCCTACGAGCAGTACTTC
TRBV2	-	TRBJ1-5	-	CASSALGGRQPQHF	TGTGCCAGCAGCGCCCTGGGGGGCCGGCAGCCCCAGCATTTT
TRBV12-3/TRBV12-4	many	TRBJ2-7	-	CASRLPPDGIDEQYF	TGTGCCAGCAGACTCCCCCCTGATGGGATCGACGAACAGTACTTC
TRBV29-1	-	TRBJ1-4	TRBD1	CSVVLTGATNEKLFF	TGCAGCGTTGTGCTTACAGGGGCTACTAATGAAAAACTGTTTTTT
TRBV12-3/TRBV12-4	-	TRBJ2-7	-	CASRRAYEQYF	TGTGCCAGCCGCAGGGCCTACGAGCAGTACTTC
TRBV29-1	-	TRBJ2-1	-	CSVDVWGDEQFF	TGCAGCGTTGATGTCTGGGGGGATGAGCAGTTCTTC
TRBV7-9	few	TRBJ2-3	TRBD2	CASSWGPAGDSADTQYF	TGTGCCAGCAGCTGGGGGCCAGCGGGAGATTCGGCAGATACGCAGTATTTT
TRBV12-3/TRBV12-4	-	TRBJ2-7	TRBD1	CASSSRGTGRPYEQYF	TGTGCCAGCAGTTCCCGGGGGACAGGGAGGCCCTACGAGCAGTACTTC
TRBV12-3/TRBV12-4	-	TRBJ2-2	TRBD2	CASSPTWTSGRGHTGELFF	TGTGCCAGCAGTCCCACTTGGACTAGCGGGAGAGGTCACACCGGGGAGCTGTTTTTT
TRBV30	many	TRBJ1-1	TRBD1	CAWSEDRVLNTEAFF	TGTGCCTGGAGCGAGGACAGGGTTCTCAACACTGAAGCTTTCTTT
TRBV30	many	TRBJ1-5	-	CAWSVWDSNQPQHF	TGTGCCTGGAGTGTATGGGACAGCAATCAGCCCCAGCATTTT
TRBV7-9	few	TRBJ2-1	-	CASSPDLGYSYNEQFF	TGTGCCAGCAGCCCCGATCTGGGTTACTCCTACAATGAGCAGTTCTTC
TRBV5-5	few	TRBJ2-7	-	CASSFLLDTPGREQYF	TGTGCCAGCAGCTTCTTACTGGACACGCCGGGGCGCGAGCAGTACTTC
TRBV3-1	many	TRBJ2-5	-	CASSQDQWQVQETQYF	TGTGCCAGCAGCCAAGATCAGTGGCAGGTTCAAGAGACCCAGTACTTC
TRBV7-9	few	TRBJ2-5	-	CASSLGPRGTRILAQYF	-
TRBV18	-	TRBJ2-3	TRBD1	CASSRQGAGADTQYF	TGTGCCAGCTCCCGACAGGGGGCGGGCGCAGATACGCAGTATTTT
TRBV20-1	-	TRBJ1-5	TRBD1	CSARSGGSNQPQHF	TGCAGTGCTAGATCAGGGGGCAGCAATCAGCCCCAACATTTT
TRBV20-1	-	TRBJ2-3	-	CSAQVGTRGITDTQYF	TGCAGTGCTCAAGTGGGAACCCGGGGCATCACAGATACGCAGTATTTT
TRBV6-1	few	TRBJ2-3	TRBD1	CASSLGQGGSTDTQYF	TGTGCCAGCAGCCTTGGACAGGGGGGGAGCACAGATACGCAGTATTTT
TRBV11-2	many	TRBJ2-7	-	CASSPYRDLEQYF	TGTGCCAGCAGCCCCTACAGGGACCTCGAGCAGTACTTC
TRBV6-1	few	TRBJ1-6	-	CASRRTTRAPLHF	TGTGCCAGCAGGAGGACAACGCGGGCACCCCTCCACTTT
TRBV18	few	TRBJ2-3	-	CASSPPGSDTQYF	TGTGCCAGCTCACCACCTGGCTCAGATACGCAGTATTTT
TRBV28	many	TRBJ1-1	-	CASSRDRYTEAFF	TGTGCCAGCAGCCGCGACCGTTACACTGAAGCTTTCTTT
TRBV15	few	TRBJ2-3	TRBD1	CATSIFRGPSTDTQYF	TGTGCCACCAGCATTTTTAGGGGGCCCTCCACCGATACGCAGTATTTT
TRBV20-1	many	TRBJ2-2	TRBD1	CSAGDRRTGELFF	TGCAGTGCTGGGGACAGACGGACCGGGGAGCTGTTTTTT